This TCR beta chain emerged from a study of cytomegalovirus exposure and HLA in healthy donors. The PCR contained 60 Vbeta and 13 Jbeta primers. Produced via immunoSEQ multiplex PCR; TCRdb's table is partial and in-frame only. The sample contains 150,000 to 200,000 clones, roughly four fifths of which appear only once. At sampling all donors were nominally healthy, likely with unrecorded immune exposures. This clone came up a few times. The TCR sequence derives from a woman between 35 and 50 years old in good health and CMV-seronegative. Sequenced material: PBMCs.

CDR3 sequence (DNA): TGTGCCAGCAGTGGTCGGGACAGGGTCGCGCAGTACTTC. Translating gives CASSGRDRVAQYF. The chain recombines TRBV6-1 with TRBJ2-7; 9 bases map to TRBD1. The CDR3 length is 13 residues. CDR1 and CDR2 from the germline V gene are MNHNS and SASEGT. V shed 4 bases and J 9 bases; nucleotides not matched to a gene: 7.